The rows below give T cell receptor beta chains drawn from one sample of a study of blood T cell repertoires in COVID-19. TCRdb's copy holds only in-frame clones and misses some; the assay was immunoSEQ multiplex PCR. The profile shows about 200,000 clones, 70% to 90% of them singletons. Sequenced input: peripheral blood. The receptor source for this set is a woman in her 50s with COVID-19, enrolled during active disease. CDR3s include the opening cysteine and the closing phenylalanine or tryptophan. The D gene is left open where the match is weak. Clone size is stated in some rows and not others, as once, few, many or a class when expanded.

j_gene | abundance | d_gene | v_gene | CDR3aa | CDR3nt
TRBJ1-3 | once | NA | TRBV6-1 | CASSEDAYSGNTIYF | TGTGCCAGCAGTGAAGATGCGTACTCTGGAAACACCATATATTTT
TRBJ1-1 | NA | NA | TRBV5-4 | CASSLGGLEAFF | TGTGCCAGCAGCTTGGGGGGGCTTGAAGCTTTCTTT
TRBJ2-7 | NA | NA | TRBV11-3 | CASKRGFDYEQYF | TGTGCCAGCAAAAGGGGGTTCGACTACGAGCAGTACTTC
TRBJ2-2 | NA | TRBD1 | TRBV3-1/TRBV3-2 | CASSTRTGTNTGELFF | TGTGCCAGCAGCACTCGGACAGGGACTAACACCGGGGAGCTGTTTTTT
TRBJ2-6 | NA | NA | TRBV6-2/TRBV6-3 | CASSPTGLSGANVLTF | TGTGCCAGCAGTCCGACAGGCCTCTCTGGGGCCAACGTCCTGACTTTC
TRBJ1-6 | NA | NA | TRBV5-4 | CASTRQGQSPLHF | TGTGCCAGCACTCGTCAGGGTCAATCACCCCTCCACTTT
TRBJ2-2 | NA | NA | TRBV10-3 | CAISLGRAGTGELFF | TGTGCCATCAGCCTTGGACGGGCGGGGACCGGGGAGCTGTTTTTT
TRBJ2-7 | NA | NA | TRBV20-1 | CSARTAYEQYF | TGCAGTGCCCGGACAGCCTACGAGCAGTACTTC
TRBJ1-2 | NA | TRBD1 | TRBV7-9 | CASSLQRDRGGYGYTF | TGTGCCAGCAGCTTACAGCGGGACAGGGGAGGCTATGGCTACACCTTC
TRBJ1-5 | NA | NA | TRBV11-2 | CASSQGDWSNQPQHF | TGTGCCAGCAGCCAAGGGGATTGGAGCAATCAGCCCCAGCATTTT
TRBJ2-4 | NA | TRBD2 | TRBV5-1 | CASSSGSGGATKNIQYF | TGCGCCAGCAGCTCCGGTAGCGGGGGGGCAACCAAAAACATTCAGTACTTC
TRBJ1-2 | NA | TRBD1 | TRBV10-3 | CATQGAGTGGYGYTF | TGTGCCACCCAGGGGGCCGGGACAGGGGGCTATGGCTACACCTTC
TRBJ2-7 | NA | TRBD1 | TRBV14 | CASSQEAGQGNEQYF | TGTGCCAGCAGCCAAGAGGCGGGACAGGGGAACGAGCAGTACTTC
TRBJ1-1 | NA | TRBD1 | TRBV3-1/TRBV3-2 | CASSQESAHRQGIPEAFF | TGTGCCAGCAGCCAAGAATCCGCCCATAGACAGGGAATTCCTGAAGCTTTCTTT
TRBJ2-3 | NA | TRBD2 | TRBV7-8 | CASSLPPGLAANTQYF | TGTGCCAGCAGCTTACCGCCGGGACTAGCGGCAAATACGCAGTATTTT
TRBJ2-3 | NA | TRBD2 | TRBV18 | CASSWTSGGPYTQYF | TGTGCCAGCTCTTGGACTAGCGGGGGACCCTATACGCAGTATTTT
TRBJ1-2 | NA | NA | TRBV5-1 | CASSPPGRRVKEYTF | TGCGCCAGCAGCCCGCCTGGACGGAGGGTAAAGGAATACACCTTC
TRBJ1-4 | NA | TRBD1 | TRBV6-5 | CASSMTGGYEKLFF | TGTGCCAGCAGTATGACAGGGGGCTATGAAAAACTGTTTTTT
TRBJ2-3 | NA | TRBD2 | TRBV24-1 | CATSKVGGNTQYF | TGTGCCACCTCCAAAGTCGGGGGGAATACGCAGTATTTT
TRBJ2-1 | NA | TRBD2 | TRBV4-1 | CASSLRIGTSHYNEQFF | TGCGCCAGCAGCCTTAGAATCGGGACTAGCCACTACAATGAGCAGTTCTTC
TRBJ1-5 | NA | TRBD1 | TRBV7-8 | CASSSTGYDQPQHF | TGTGCCAGCAGCTCGACAGGGTACGATCAGCCCCAGCATTTT
TRBJ2-3 | NA | NA | TRBV7-2 | CASSLGIGGTDTQYF | TGTGCCAGCAGCTTAGGGATCGGGGGTACAGATACGCAGTATTTT
TRBJ2-1 | once | TRBD2 | TRBV6-5 | CASIKYGGALDEQFF | TGTGCCAGCATAAAATACGGGGGGGCTTTGGATGAGCAGTTCTTC
TRBJ1-3 | NA | NA | TRBV7-8 | CASSLDGYSGNTIYF | TGTGCCAGCAGCCTCGACGGGTACTCTGGAAACACCATATATTTT
TRBJ1-5 | NA | NA | TRBV15 | CATSRVRVGNQPQHF | TGTGCCACCAGCAGAGTCAGGGTTGGCAATCAGCCCCAGCATTTT
TRBJ2-3 | NA | NA | TRBV19 | CASSIDGGDTQYF | TGTGCCAGTAGTATTGATGGGGGGGATACGCAGTATTTT
TRBJ1-6 | NA | TRBD1 | TRBV5-6 | CASSLGGQGSSPLHF | TGTGCCAGCAGCTTGGGGGGACAGGGGAGTTCACCCCTCCACTTT
TRBJ2-7 | NA | NA | TRBV11-3 | CASSTAGTYEQYF | TGTGCCAGCAGTACCGCAGGGACCTACGAGCAGTACTTC
TRBJ1-4 | NA | NA | TRBV28 | CASSPRGWRVREKLFF | TGTGCCAGCAGTCCAAGGGGTTGGAGGGTTCGTGAAAAACTGTTTTTT
TRBJ2-5 | NA | TRBD2 | TRBV5-4 | CASSTASGGYQETQYF | TGTGCCAGCAGCACCGCTAGCGGGGGGTACCAAGAGACCCAGTACTTC
TRBJ1-2 | NA | NA | TRBV6-5 | CASTSQTHRADGYTF | TGTGCCAGCACTTCACAAACCCACAGGGCCGATGGCTACACCTTC
TRBJ2-2 | NA | NA | TRBV2 | CASSDLLWTLGRGENTGELFF | TGTGCCAGCAGTGATCTTTTATGGACGCTCGGCAGGGGAGAGAACACCGGGGAGCTGTTTTTT
TRBJ1-5 | NA | NA | TRBV29-1 | CSVGGVNQPQHF | TGCAGCGTTGGGGGGGTCAATCAGCCCCAGCATTTT
TRBJ1-6 | NA | TRBD1 | TRBV5-4 | CASSLGTGDSPLHF | TGTGCCAGCAGCTTGGGGACAGGGGATTCACCCCTCCACTTT
TRBJ2-2 | NA | TRBD1 | TRBV18 | CASSLQGAGELFF | TGTGCCAGCTCGCTACAGGGGGCCGGGGAGCTGTTTTTT
TRBJ2-6 | once | NA | TRBV18 | CASSLGGGANVLTF | TGTGCCAGCTCACTAGGAGGGGGGGCCAACGTCCTGACTTTC
TRBJ1-2 | once | NA | TRBV3-1/TRBV3-2 | CASSQIRLDGYTF | TGTGCCAGCAGCCAAATACGACTCGATGGCTACACCTTC
TRBJ2-2 | NA | NA | TRBV5-5 | CASCTRWGGSLLDTGELFF | TGTGCCAGCTGCACCAGGTGGGGGGGCTCTTTACTCGACACCGGGGAGCTGTTTTTT
TRBJ1-5 | once | NA | TRBV24-1 | CATSAPGVDSNQPQHF | TGTGCCACCAGTGCCCCGGGGGTGGATAGCAATCAGCCCCAGCATTTT
TRBJ2-5 | once | NA | TRBV30 | CAWTPPLVQETQYF | TGTGCCTGGACCCCGCCACTCGTTCAAGAGACCCAGTACTTC
TRBJ2-7 | few | NA | TRBV20-1 | CSAQSYEQYF | TGCAGTGCTCAGTCCTACGAGCAGTACTTC
TRBJ2-3 | NA | TRBD2 | TRBV10-3 | CAISEYSGGPDTQYF | TGTGCCATCAGTGAGTATAGCGGGGGGCCCGATACGCAGTATTTT
TRBJ1-2 | NA | NA | TRBV19 | CASIPRTGYYGYTF | TGTGCCAGTATTCCGCGTACAGGGTACTATGGCTACACCTTC
TRBJ2-4 | once | NA | TRBV6-6 | CASSPFTIRDSVINIQYF | TGTGCCAGCAGTCCCTTTACAATCCGGGACTCTGTAATAAACATTCAGTACTTC
TRBJ2-2 | NA | NA | TRBV7-8 | CASRSFPSGNTGELFF | TGTGCCAGCAGATCATTTCCCAGCGGCAACACCGGGGAGCTGTTTTTT
TRBJ2-5 | NA | TRBD1 | TRBV14 | CASSPGTGGHQETQYF | TGTGCCAGCAGCCCAGGGACAGGGGGACATCAAGAGACCCAGTACTTC
TRBJ2-7 | NA | NA | TRBV6-1 | CASSERSYEQYF | TGTGCCAGCAGTGAGCGTTCCTACGAGCAGTACTTC
TRBJ2-7 | NA | TRBD1 | TRBV27 | CASRDIFGQGTYEQYF | TGTGCCAGCAGGGATATTTTTGGACAGGGTACCTACGAGCAGTACTTC
TRBJ1-6 | few | NA | TRBV9 | CASSVGDQGSPLHF | TGTGCCAGCAGCGTAGGCGACCAGGGCTCACCCCTCCACTTT
TRBJ1-4 | NA | NA | TRBV4-1 | CASSDIKGEGIEKLFF | TGCGCCAGCAGCGATATTAAAGGCGAGGGAATTGAAAAACTGTTTTTT
TRBJ1-2 | NA | NA | TRBV18 | CASSPNGLGVLGYTF | TGTGCCAGCTCACCTAACGGCCTGGGCGTTCTAGGCTACACCTTC
TRBJ2-7 | NA | NA | TRBV5-4 | CASSWVGAREQYF | TGTGCCAGCAGCTGGGTTGGGGCGCGCGAGCAGTACTTC
TRBJ2-3 | NA | TRBD2 | TRBV2 | CASSEPGGLAPITDTQYF | TGTGCCAGCAGCGAACCCGGGGGACTAGCGCCAATCACAGATACGCAGTATTTT
TRBJ1-4 | once | TRBD1 | TRBV7-9 | CASSFNRGPNEKLFF | TGTGCCAGCAGCTTTAACAGGGGGCCTAATGAAAAACTGTTTTTT
TRBJ1-1 | NA | TRBD1 | TRBV6-4 | CASSVTGTGITEAFF | TGTGCCAGCAGTGTCACCGGGACAGGAATCACTGAAGCTTTCTTT
TRBJ2-1 | NA | NA | TRBV5-1 | CASSLEGGASLYNEQFF | TGCGCCAGCAGCTTAGAAGGGGGGGCCTCCCTCTACAATGAGCAGTTCTTC
TRBJ1-6 | NA | NA | TRBV6-4 | CASRPTVSYNSPLHF | TGTGCCAGCAGGCCGACAGTCTCCTATAATTCACCCCTCCACTTT
TRBJ1-5 | NA | NA | TRBV19 | CASSMGRINSNQPQHF | TGTGCCAGTAGTATGGGCAGAATCAATAGCAATCAGCCCCAGCATTTT